This T cell receptor beta chain was obtained from a study of neurological immune-mediated disorders. Study-wide results and caveats: CDR3 amino acid sequences found in expanded clones were never shared across subjects, suggesting private repertoires in all groups.

Healthy control samples came from blood bank volunteers in Maryland, USA. This CDR3 has 13 amino acids. Germline loops: CDR1 SQVTM, CDR2 ANQGSEA. The V end lost 7 bases, the J end lost 5 bases, and 17 bases lay between the germline ends. About this clonotype: The antigen is unknown.

TCRdb called the 5' RACE reads again in MiXCR, with one record for every CDR3 protein. The sample carries tens of thousands of distinct CDR3 sequences, over 5.5% recorded once. Sequenced input: CD8+ T cells from blood. The V gene is TRBV29-1, the J gene TRBJ1-1; tentatively, D is TRBD1 (5 bases). The TCR was taken from a young man in good health. CDR3 amino acids: CSARGGQGTEAFF. The DNA for the CDR3 is TGCAGCGCCCGGGGCGGTCAGGGTACTGAAGCTTTCTTT.